These T cell receptor beta chains were read from a single sample in a study of cytotoxic CD8 clonotypes in ibrutinib-treated CLL. Measured with immunoSEQ multiplex PCR; TCRdb has only the in-frame clones, and not every one. The data show some 50,000 clones, around 52% seen once. The source material was PBMCs, sampled after 24 months of ibrutinib treatment. All receptors derive from a human donor with chronic lymphocytic leukemia. The CDR3 runs from the conserved cysteine through the conserved F or W. D genes are given only for firm matches. A clone size is listed for some rows: how often the clone was seen (once, few, many), or a class if it is expanded.

size,V,D,J,CDR3,DNA
once,TRBV27,TRBD1,TRBJ1-6,CASSLPRGPLHF,TGTGCCAGCAGTTTGCCCAGGGGGCCCCTCCACTTT
.,TRBV5-1,.,TRBJ1-2,CASSFLSGYGYTF,TGCGCCAGCAGCTTTTTGAGTGGCTACGGCTACACCTTC
.,TRBV14,.,TRBJ2-3,CASSQVLGRTDTQYF,TGTGCCAGCAGCCAAGTTCTGGGGCGCACAGATACGCAGTATTTT
few,TRBV18,TRBD1,TRBJ1-4,CASSFGQGLNEKLFF,TGTGCCAGCTCATTTGGACAGGGACTAAATGAAAAACTGTTTTTT
.,TRBV6-1,.,TRBJ1-4,CASSVRGGQGEKLFF,TGTGCCAGCAGTGTCAGGGGAGGCCAAGGAGAAAAACTGTTTTTT
few,TRBV5-1,TRBD1,TRBJ1-4,CASSLQGSANEKLFF,TGCGCCAGCAGCTTACAGGGGAGTGCTAATGAAAAACTGTTTTTT
.,TRBV2,.,TRBJ1-1,CASPGAPTTEAFF,TGTGCCAGTCCAGGGGCACCCACCACTGAAGCTTTCTTT
.,TRBV14,.,TRBJ1-1,CASSQVRGVAEAFF,TGTGCCAGCAGCCAAGTCCGGGGAGTCGCTGAAGCTTTCTTT
.,TRBV4-1,.,TRBJ1-2,CASSLDKAPNYGYTF,TGCGCCAGCAGCCTTGACAAGGCCCCTAACTATGGCTACACCTTC
.,TRBV12-5,.,TRBJ2-5,CASGLPSRDESQETQYF,TGTGCTAGTGGCCTACCCTCCCGGGACGAAAGCCAAGAGACCCAGTACTTC
few,TRBV5-1,.,TRBJ1-1,CASSLEQGFQAFF,TGCGCCAGCAGCTTGGAGCAGGGCTTTCAAGCTTTCTTT
.,TRBV10-3,TRBD1,TRBJ2-2,CAISEPRGLTGELFF,TGTGCCATCAGTGAGCCCAGGGGGCTCACCGGGGAGCTGTTTTTT
.,TRBV5-1,.,TRBJ1-1,CASSPGLGMNTEAFF,TGCGCCAGCAGCCCGGGGCTGGGAATGAACACTGAAGCTTTCTTT
.,TRBV27,.,TRBJ2-3,CASRSRWGGTDTQYF,TGTGCCAGCAGATCCCGGTGGGGGGGCACAGATACGCAGTATTTT
once,TRBV7-6,TRBD2,TRBJ2-3,CASSPPNGGGADTQYF,TGTGCCAGCAGCCCACCTAACGGGGGGGGCGCAGATACGCAGTATTTT
.,TRBV5-1,.,TRBJ1-1,CASSKGEPIPQAFF,TGCGCCAGCAGTAAGGGCGAACCGATCCCTCAAGCTTTCTTT
once,TRBV19,.,TRBJ2-1,CASKGHSFNEQFF,TGTGCCAGTAAAGGTCACAGCTTCAATGAGCAGTTCTTC
once,TRBV4-1,.,TRBJ2-3,CASSQDRAGTSTDTQYF,TGCGCCAGCAGCCAAGATCGGGCAGGCACTAGCACAGATACGCAGTATTTT